This TCR beta chain was recovered during a study of CD8+ T cells in alopecia areata. Extraction of RNA preceded its reverse transcription into cDNA, which served as the sequencing template. Sequencing was performed with immunoSEQ multiplex PCR; in TCRdb, only in-frame clones are kept and a portion is missing. The data show hundreds of thousands of clones, around three fifths seen once. Germline V CDR1 and CDR2: MNHEY, SVGAGI. Trimming took off 8 bases at V and 0 bases at J, with 14 bases between the two ends. There are 14 residues in the CDR3. The receptor's source is a human donor with alopecia areata. The sequences come from CD4+ T cells sorted from blood, collected at week 0. The rearrangement uses TRBV6-5 and TRBJ2-7; D tentatively fits TRBD1 or TRBD2 (5 bases each). CDR3 coding DNA: TGTGCCAGCGGGGCAGCTAGCAGCTCCTACGAGCAGTACTTC. Amino acid sequence: CASGAASSSYEQYF.